This T cell receptor beta chain was sequenced during a study of cytomegalovirus exposure and HLA in healthy donors. Study in general: Later, an analysis reported that the 130 or so validation repertoires had used the same platform as the roughly 680 first-cohort repertoires.

A roughly 120-subject validation cohort, separate from the 666-subject first cohort, supplied the donors. Notes on this clone: What it binds is not known.

Germline values: CDR1 SEHNR, CDR2 FQNEAQ (reference sequence). Unmatched junction bases numbered 6, after V lost 5 bases and J lost 4 bases. This CDR3 has 15 residues. This table comes from immunoSEQ multiplex PCR, and its TCRdb copy is limited to in-frame clones, with some not included. The profile shows 150,000 to 200,000 clones, 84% of them singletons. Whole-study results and caveats: A few of the chains that were CMV-associated were confirmed in vitro to be specific for CMV antigens. Rare TCR sequences dominated, though some public TCRs recurred in many donors.

Sequencing input: PBMCs. This sequence was found in a man aged 18 to 35 in good health and CMV-seropositive. J is TRBJ1-5 and V is TRBV7-9, with 9 bases that match TRBD1. The CDR3, as DNA: TGTGCCAGCAGCCCCCCGACAGGGGGTAATCAGCCCCAGCATTTT. Amino acids: CASSPPTGGNQPQHF. Supplemented by reference TRBV7-9 and TRBJ1-5, the full variable domain reads DTGVSQNPRHKITKRGQNVTFRCDPISEHNRLYWYRQTLGQGPEFLTYFQNEAQLEKSRLLSDRFSAERPKGSFSTLEIQRTEQGDSAMYLCASSPPTGGNQPQHFGDGTRLSIL.